The following is a T cell receptor beta chain sequence with its context. The sample comes from a study of cytomegalovirus exposure and HLA in healthy donors. Across the study: Out of 398 genotyped donors, roughly 78% belonged to the Caucasian-associated ancestry cluster.

Trimming removed 5 bases at V and 3 bases at J, with 11 bases between. Germline V gene data show CDR1 as SEHNR and CDR2 as FQNEAQ (reference sequence). The CDR3 has 13 amino acids. Primers included in the PCR were 60 Vbeta and 13 Jbeta primers. Repertoires were generated with immunoSEQ multiplex PCR, while TCRdb's copy carries only in-frame clones and drops some. The profile shows 120,000 or so clones, 10% of them singletons. The sequencing input was PBMCs. The sequence was obtained from a woman between 18 and 29 years old in good health and CMV-seropositive. The rearrangement joins TRBV7-9 to TRBJ2-7, with D hard to call. The CDR3 region is CASSPTNLYEQYF. The CDR3 nucleotides read TGTGCCAGCAGCCCCACTAACCTCTACGAGCAGTACTTC.